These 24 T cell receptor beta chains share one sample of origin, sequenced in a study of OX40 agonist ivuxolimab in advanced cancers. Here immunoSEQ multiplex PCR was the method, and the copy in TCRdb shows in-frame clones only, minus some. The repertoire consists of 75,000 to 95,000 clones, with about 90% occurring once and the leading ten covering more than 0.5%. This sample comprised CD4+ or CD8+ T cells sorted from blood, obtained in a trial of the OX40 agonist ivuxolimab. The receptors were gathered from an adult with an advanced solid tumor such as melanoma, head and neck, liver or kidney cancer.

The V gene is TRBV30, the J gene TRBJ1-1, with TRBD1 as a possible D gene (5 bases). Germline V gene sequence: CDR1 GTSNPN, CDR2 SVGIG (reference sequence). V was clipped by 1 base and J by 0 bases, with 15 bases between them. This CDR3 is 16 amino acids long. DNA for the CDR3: TGTGCCTGGAGTGACTTGGCAGGGCTCTTGAACACTGAAGCTTTCTTT. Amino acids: CAWSDLAGLLNTEAFF.

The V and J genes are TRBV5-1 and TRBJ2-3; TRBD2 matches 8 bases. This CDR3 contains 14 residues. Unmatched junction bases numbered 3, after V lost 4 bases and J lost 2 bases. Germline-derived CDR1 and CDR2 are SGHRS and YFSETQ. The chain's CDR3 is CASSVAGPTDTQYF. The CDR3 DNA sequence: TGCGCCAGCAGCGTAGCGGGACCCACAGATACGCAGTATTTT.

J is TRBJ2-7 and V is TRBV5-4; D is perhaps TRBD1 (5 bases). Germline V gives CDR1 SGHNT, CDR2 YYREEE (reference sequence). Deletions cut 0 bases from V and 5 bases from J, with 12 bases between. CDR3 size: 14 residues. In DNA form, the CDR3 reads TGTGCCAGCAGCTTGGGACAGACCTACGACGAGCAGTACTTC. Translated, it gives CASSLGQTYDEQYF.

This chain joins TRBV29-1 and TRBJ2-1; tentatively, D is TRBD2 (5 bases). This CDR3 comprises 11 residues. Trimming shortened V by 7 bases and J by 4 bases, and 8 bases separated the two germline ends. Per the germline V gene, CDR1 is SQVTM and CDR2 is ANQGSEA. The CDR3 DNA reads TGCAGCGCGGACTCGTACAATGAGCAGTTCTTC. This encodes CSADSYNEQFF.

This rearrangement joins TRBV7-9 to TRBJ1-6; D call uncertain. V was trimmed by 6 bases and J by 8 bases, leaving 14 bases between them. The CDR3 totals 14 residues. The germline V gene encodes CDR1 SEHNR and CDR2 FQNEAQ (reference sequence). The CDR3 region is CASSISTPYSPLHF. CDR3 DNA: TGTGCCAGCAGTATCTCCACCCCCTATTCACCCCTCCACTTT.

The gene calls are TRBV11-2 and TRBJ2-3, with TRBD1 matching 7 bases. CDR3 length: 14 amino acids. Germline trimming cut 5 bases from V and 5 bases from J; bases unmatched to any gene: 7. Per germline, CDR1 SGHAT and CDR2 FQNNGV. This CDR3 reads CASSTGVSRDTQYF. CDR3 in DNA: TGTGCCAGCAGCACAGGGGTATCTAGAGATACGCAGTATTTT.

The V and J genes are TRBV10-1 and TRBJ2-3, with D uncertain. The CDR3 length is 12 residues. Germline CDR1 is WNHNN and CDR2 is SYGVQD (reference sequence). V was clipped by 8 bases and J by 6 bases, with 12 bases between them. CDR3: CASRYPADTQYF. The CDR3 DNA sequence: TGCGCCAGCCGTTATCCCGCGGATACGCAGTATTTT.

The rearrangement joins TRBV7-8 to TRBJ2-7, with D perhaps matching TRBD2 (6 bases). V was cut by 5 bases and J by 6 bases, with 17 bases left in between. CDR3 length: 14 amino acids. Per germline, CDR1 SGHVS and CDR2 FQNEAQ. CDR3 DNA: TGTGCCAGCAGCCCGATCAGGGCGGGGAGCGAGCAGTACTTC. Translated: CASSPIRAGSEQYF.

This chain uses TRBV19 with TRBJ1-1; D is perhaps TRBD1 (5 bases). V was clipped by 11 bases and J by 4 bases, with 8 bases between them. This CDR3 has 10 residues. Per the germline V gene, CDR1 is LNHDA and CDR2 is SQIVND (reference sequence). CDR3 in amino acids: CAGGGTEAFF. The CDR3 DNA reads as TGTGCCGGGGGGGGCACTGAAGCTTTCTTT.

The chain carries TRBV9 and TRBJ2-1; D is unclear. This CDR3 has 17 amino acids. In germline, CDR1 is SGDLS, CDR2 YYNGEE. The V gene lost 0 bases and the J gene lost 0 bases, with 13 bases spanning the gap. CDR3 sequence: CASSVDVGRSSYNEQFF. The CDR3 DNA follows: TGTGCCAGCAGCGTAGATGTTGGGCGGAGCTCCTACAATGAGCAGTTCTTC. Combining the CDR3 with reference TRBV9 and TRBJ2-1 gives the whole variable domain DSGVTQTPKHLITATGQRVTLRCSPRSGDLSVYWYQQSLDQGLQFLIQYYNGEERAKGNILERFSAQQFPDLHSELNLSSLELGDSALYFCASSVDVGRSSYNEQFFGPGTRLTVL.

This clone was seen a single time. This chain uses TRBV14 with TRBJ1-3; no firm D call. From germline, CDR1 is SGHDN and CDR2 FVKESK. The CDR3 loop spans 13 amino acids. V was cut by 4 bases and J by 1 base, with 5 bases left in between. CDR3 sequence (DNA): TGTGCCAGCAGCCTTGTATCTGGAAACACCATATATTTT. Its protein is CASSLVSGNTIYF.

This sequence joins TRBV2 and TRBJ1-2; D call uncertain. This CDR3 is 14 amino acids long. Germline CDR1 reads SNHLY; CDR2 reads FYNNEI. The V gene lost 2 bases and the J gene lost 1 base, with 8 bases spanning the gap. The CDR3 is CASSEPPYNYGYTF. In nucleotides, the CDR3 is TGTGCCAGCAGTGAACCCCCATATAACTATGGCTACACCTTC.

The CDR3 DNA reads as TGTGCCAGCAGCTCTGCCGGGTCCTACGAGCAGTACTTC. Its protein is CASSSAGSYEQYF. This chain connects TRBV5-6 to TRBJ2-7; D is unresolved. Germline CDR1 and CDR2: SGHDT and YYEEEE. This CDR3 contains 13 residues. The V end was cut by 3 bases, the J end by 1 base, with 8 bases between.

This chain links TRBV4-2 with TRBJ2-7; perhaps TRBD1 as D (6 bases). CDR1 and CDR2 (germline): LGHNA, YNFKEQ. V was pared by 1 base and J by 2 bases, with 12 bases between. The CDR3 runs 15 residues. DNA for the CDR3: TGTGCCAGCAGCCAAGGACAGGAAAGTACCTACGAGCAGTACTTC. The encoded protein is CASSQGQESTYEQYF.

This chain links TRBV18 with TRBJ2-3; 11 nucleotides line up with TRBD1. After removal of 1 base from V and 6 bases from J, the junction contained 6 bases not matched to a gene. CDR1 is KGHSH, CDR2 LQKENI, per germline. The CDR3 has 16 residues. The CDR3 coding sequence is TGTGCCAGCTCACCACTCCCCGGGACAGGGGGGGATACGCAGTATTTT. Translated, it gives CASSPLPGTGGDTQYF.

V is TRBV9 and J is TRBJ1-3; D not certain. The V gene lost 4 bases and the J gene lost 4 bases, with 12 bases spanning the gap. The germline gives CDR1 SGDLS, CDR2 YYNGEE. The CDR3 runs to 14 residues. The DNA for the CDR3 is TGTGCCAGCAGCCCGGGTTCGGCGGGAAACACCATATATTTT. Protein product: CASSPGSAGNTIYF.

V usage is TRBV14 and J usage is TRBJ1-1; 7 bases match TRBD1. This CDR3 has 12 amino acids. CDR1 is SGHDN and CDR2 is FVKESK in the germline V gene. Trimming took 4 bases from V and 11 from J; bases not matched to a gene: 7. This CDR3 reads CASSRSTGLAFF. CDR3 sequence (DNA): TGTGCCAGCAGCCGTTCGACAGGGTTGGCTTTCTTT. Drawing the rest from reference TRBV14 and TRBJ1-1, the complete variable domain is EAGVTQFPSHSVIEKGQTVTLRCDPISGHDNLYWYRRVMGKEIKFLLHFVKESKQDESGMPNNRFLAERTGGTYSTLKVQPAELEDSGVYFCASSRSTGLAFFGQGTRLTVV.

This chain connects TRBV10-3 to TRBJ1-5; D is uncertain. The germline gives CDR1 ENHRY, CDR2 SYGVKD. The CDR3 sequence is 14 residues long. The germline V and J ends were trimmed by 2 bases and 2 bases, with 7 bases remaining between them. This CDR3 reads CAISEREGNQPQHF. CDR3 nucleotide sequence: TGTGCCATCAGTGAGAGGGAAGGCAATCAGCCCCAGCATTTT.

The CDR3 protein is CASSPRPGQLPVLGGYTF. The CDR3 nucleotides are TGTGCCAGCTCACCCAGACCGGGACAGCTTCCCGTCTTAGGTGGCTACACCTTC. J is TRBJ1-2 and V is TRBV18; 7 nucleotides line up with TRBD1. The V gene end was trimmed by 3 bases and the J gene end by 7 bases; junction bases not matched to a gene: 20. The germline gives CDR1 KGHSH, CDR2 LQKENI. The CDR3 contains 18 residues.

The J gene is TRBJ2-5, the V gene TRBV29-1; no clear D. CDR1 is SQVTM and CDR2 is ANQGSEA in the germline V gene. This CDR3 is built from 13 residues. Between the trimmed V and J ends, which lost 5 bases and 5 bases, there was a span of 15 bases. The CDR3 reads CSVSQVTTETQYF. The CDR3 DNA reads TGCAGCGTTTCACAAGTAACCACGGAGACCCAGTACTTC.

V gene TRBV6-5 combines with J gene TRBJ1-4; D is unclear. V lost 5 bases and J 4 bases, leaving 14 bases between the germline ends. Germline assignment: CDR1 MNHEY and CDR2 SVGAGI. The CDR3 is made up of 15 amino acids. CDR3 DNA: TGTGCCAGCAGTCCTATCCTTGGGATTAATGAAAAACTGTTTTTT. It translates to CASSPILGINEKLFF.

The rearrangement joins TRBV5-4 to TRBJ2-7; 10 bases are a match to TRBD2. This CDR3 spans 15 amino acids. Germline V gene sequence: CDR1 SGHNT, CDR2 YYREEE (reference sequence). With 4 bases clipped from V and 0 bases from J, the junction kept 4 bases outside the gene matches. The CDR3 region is CASSQTSGTSYEQYF. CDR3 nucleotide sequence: TGTGCCAGCAGCCAAACTAGCGGGACCTCCTACGAGCAGTACTTC.

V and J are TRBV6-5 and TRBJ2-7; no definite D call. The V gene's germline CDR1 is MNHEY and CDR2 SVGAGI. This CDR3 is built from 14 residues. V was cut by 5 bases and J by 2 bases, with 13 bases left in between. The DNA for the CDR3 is TGTGCCAGCAGTGAATCTTGGGGTGCCTACGAGCAGTACTTC. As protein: CASSESWGAYEQYF.

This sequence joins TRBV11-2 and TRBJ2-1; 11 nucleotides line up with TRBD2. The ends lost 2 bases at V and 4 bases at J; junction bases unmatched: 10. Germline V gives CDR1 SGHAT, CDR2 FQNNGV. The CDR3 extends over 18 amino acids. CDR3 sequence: CASSLINFASGRYNEQFF. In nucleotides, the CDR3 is TGTGCCAGCAGCTTAATCAATTTCGCTAGCGGGAGGTACAATGAGCAGTTCTTC.